These T cell receptor beta chains were read from a single sample in a study of cytomegalovirus exposure and HLA in healthy donors. Data came from immunoSEQ multiplex PCR; TCRdb stores just in-frame clones and leaves some out. The table records about 170,000 clones, under 85% of them present only once. Specimen: PBMCs. These receptors were taken from a man younger than 35 in good health and CMV-seronegative. Each CDR3 is given with its conserved first and last residue. Fields, in order: CDR3 protein, J gene, clone size, V gene. Size values are once, few and many counts, or a class for expanded clones, and some rows have none.

CASSNLADPPTDTQYF TRBJ2-3 - TRBV2
CASSLQGANEQFF TRBJ2-1 - TRBV5-4
CASSPRTGENTEAFF TRBJ1-1 - TRBV4-1
CASSSDSGTDTQYF TRBJ2-3 - TRBV5-8
CAAAGNYNEQFF TRBJ2-1 - TRBV2
CASSLTGGLSYEQYF TRBJ2-7 - TRBV7-8
CASNNRGERYF TRBJ2-7 - TRBV6-5
CASIPDRGWNEQFF TRBJ2-1 - TRBV7-9
CASSLAFQDRVLNQPQHF TRBJ1-5 - TRBV5-5
CASSLVGGLDEQYF TRBJ2-7 once TRBV7-9
CASSELLGQGPLVQTDTQYF TRBJ2-3 - TRBV2
CASSNLPVGTGFLSNQPQHF TRBJ1-5 - TRBV19
CASSLELAGGTVNEQFF TRBJ2-1 - TRBV5-1
CASRFDRDSGANVLTF TRBJ2-6 few TRBV12-2
CASSLVLWPGVRETQYF TRBJ2-5 - TRBV11-3
CASSLLAGTGFHEQFF TRBJ2-1 - TRBV28
CASSQNHLTGGYEQYF TRBJ2-7 - TRBV9
CASSFGTGAGGANVLTF TRBJ2-6 - TRBV7-9
CASGPGQGLDGANVLTF TRBJ2-6 - TRBV12-5
CASSPGTGGSGEQYF - - TRBV5-1
CATSRDRVEEGKLFF TRBJ1-4 - TRBV15
CSVTPGGDYEQYF TRBJ2-7 - TRBV29-1
CAISEGTGGYEQYF - - TRBV10-3
CASSQATRGRYSNQPQHF TRBJ1-5 - TRBV4-2
CASSQGQDYNEQFF TRBJ2-1 - TRBV6-4
CASSTVGQSLGTEAFF TRBJ1-1 - TRBV27
CATSAYRADSDEQYF TRBJ2-7 - TRBV15
CASSYPTQGALYGYTF TRBJ1-2 - TRBV6-6
CAWSALIRVEQYF TRBJ2-7 - TRBV30
CASSVDLAYNEQFF TRBJ2-1 - TRBV9
CASSQDQTLAPGEKLFF TRBJ1-4 - TRBV4-3
CASSPSPGISTDTQYF TRBJ2-3 - TRBV4-1
CASSPKGTTGFASYEQYF TRBJ2-7 - TRBV7-9
CASSQGTSWTGNEKLFF TRBJ1-4 - TRBV14
CSVQTDHANYGYTF TRBJ1-2 - TRBV29-1
CASSEARASGRAGKLEQYF TRBJ2-7 - TRBV2
CASSLLGVSNQPQHF TRBJ1-5 - TRBV28
CASSVTPAGAGSTEAFF TRBJ1-1 - TRBV9
CASSYTSGGSYEQYF TRBJ2-7 few TRBV6-5
CASSDQVNTEAFF TRBJ1-1 - TRBV6-4
CASSFVDSQETQYF TRBJ2-5 - TRBV7-9
CASSNSGDEKLFF TRBJ1-4 - TRBV19
CATGTSSGLSHTGELFF TRBJ2-2 once TRBV15
CASSLGGQTGNTIYF TRBJ1-3 - TRBV5-4
CASSLIGLAGVETQYF TRBJ2-5 - TRBV28
CASSIGTTSSYNEQFF TRBJ2-1 - TRBV19
CASSPTGGNYGYTF TRBJ1-2 - TRBV5-4
CAISEPSGGNTDTQYF TRBJ2-3 - TRBV10-3
CASSLTGGSNQPQHF TRBJ1-5 - TRBV5-8
CASSPAAGSGMNTEAFF TRBJ1-1 - TRBV5-1